The entry that follows covers one T cell receptor (beta chain) sequence. This sample stems from a study of blood T cell repertoires in COVID-19. Study details: The study drew acute and convalescent COVID-19 samples from the United States, Italy and Spain. PBMCs, B-cell-depleted T cells, or T cells provided the cDNA or gDNA that made up the material.

The ends were cut back, 6 bases at V and 6 bases at J, with 15 bases in the middle. Germline values: CDR1 SQVTM, CDR2 ANQGSEA. The CDR3 is 13 amino acids. Authors' data handling: Scientists estimated how many nucleated cells there were by amplifying reference gene primers. Data came from immunoSEQ multiplex PCR; TCRdb stores just in-frame clones and leaves some out. The DNA was the basis for D and trimming; V, J and clone size are from that table. The table records 70,000 or so clones, about four fifths of them present only once. The chain uses TRBV29-1 and TRBJ2-4, with D possibly matching TRBD2 (6 bases). The TCR was taken from a human donor in a cohort sampled during active COVID-19. Sequenced input: peripheral blood. The CDR3 bases are TGCAGCGTCCACTTGAGCGGGCTAAACATTCAGTACTTC. Its translation is CSVHLSGLNIQYF.